These 23 T cell receptor beta chains share one sample of origin, sequenced in a study of T cell repertoires in cytomegalovirus infection. TCRdb processed the reads anew with MiXCR; each CDR3 protein has one entry. The sample gives about 500,000 distinct CDR3 sequences, roughly 34% of which show up once; 15% to 20% is in the top ten. These TCRs' antigens remain unknown. The sample in question was cultured PBMCs, obtained from culture after CMV antigen stimulation. The receptor set was obtained from a human donor in good health (CMV status not recorded). Some clones in this sample may be carry-over from other donors' samples.

This clonotype was observed a handful of times. J is TRBJ1-4 and V is TRBV19; 8 nucleotides agree with TRBD1. Germline V lookup: CDR1 LNHDA, CDR2 SQIVND (reference sequence). The CDR3 has 15 residues. V lost 4 bases, J lost 5 bases, and 6 bases stayed unmatched. The CDR3 sequence is CASSTWTGPNEKLFF. CDR3 coding DNA: TGTGCCAGTAGTACCTGGACAGGGCCCAATGAAAAACTGTTTTTT.

This clonotype has more than one count but fewer than ten. The chain links TRBV19 to TRBJ2-7; D unclear. Trimming took off 6 bases at V and 0 bases at J, with 12 bases between the two ends. This CDR3 is built from 14 residues. Germline CDR1 is LNHDA and CDR2 is SQIVND (reference sequence). The CDR3 spells CASSRRGTSYEQYF. The CDR3, as DNA: TGTGCCAGTAGCCGACGAGGAACCTCCTACGAGCAGTACTTC.

The chain joins TRBV20-1 to TRBJ2-5; D not certain. CDR3 length equals 13 residues. Germline assignment: CDR1 DFQATT and CDR2 SNEGSKA (reference sequence). V lost 3 bases to trimming and J lost 0 bases, with 8 bases between them. This CDR3 is CSARAVNQETQYF. CDR3 nucleotides: TGCAGTGCTAGGGCAGTGAACCAAGAGACCCAGTACTTC.

This clonotype was picked up a small number of times. V gene TRBV7-2 combines with J gene TRBJ2-1; TRBD2 aligns across 8 bases. Germline lookup yields CDR1 SGHTA and CDR2 FQGNSA. Trimming at V came to 10 bases and at J to 0 bases, leaving 2 bases not matched to a gene. There are 13 residues in the CDR3. The CDR3 sequence is CATGGGSYNEQFF. The CDR3 DNA reads TGTGCCACCGGGGGGGGCTCCTACAATGAGCAGTTCTTC.

This clonotype was detected only a few times. This chain links TRBV6-2 or TRBV6-3 with TRBJ2-7, with a weak D call TRBD1 (6 bases). The CDR3 extends over 14 amino acids. Germline values: CDR1 MNHEY, CDR2 SVGEGT. V was trimmed by 0 bases and J by 3 bases, leaving 9 bases between them. This chain's CDR3 is CASSYSGTRYEQYF. CDR3 nucleotide sequence: TGTGCCAGCAGTTACTCCGGGACACGCTACGAGCAGTACTTC.

J is TRBJ2-2 and V is TRBV24-1, with D unclear. Germline CDR1 is KGHDR and CDR2 is SFDVKD. V lost 4 bases to trimming and J lost 4 bases, with 12 bases between them. The CDR3 loop spans 15 amino acids. The CDR3 DNA sequence: TGTGCCACCAGTGACCCGCCCCCTAGCACCGGGGAGCTGTTTTTT. Translation: CATSDPPPSTGELFF.

This clonotype was observed many times. The chain uses TRBV7-6 and TRBJ2-6, with D possibly TRBD1 on 5 matching bases. The ends were cut back, 2 bases at V and 2 bases at J, with 10 bases in the middle. The V gene's germline CDR1 is SGHVS and CDR2 FNYEAQ. This CDR3 region has 16 residues. The CDR3 sequence: CASSLREGAGANVLTF. CDR3 coding DNA: TGTGCCAGCAGCTTAAGGGAAGGGGCTGGGGCCAACGTCCTGACTTTC.

This clonotype was picked up many times. The chain uses TRBV7-2 and TRBJ1-5; TRBD1 might be the D (6 bases). Trimming took off 0 bases at V and 7 bases at J, with 10 bases between the two ends. Germline V CDR1 and CDR2: SGHTA, FQGNSA. The CDR3 extends over 14 amino acids. The CDR3 loop is CASSLARGGQPQHF. CDR3 coding DNA: TGTGCCAGCAGCTTAGCCAGGGGAGGACAGCCCCAGCATTTT.

V usage is TRBV6-2 or TRBV6-3 and J usage is TRBJ2-1, with TRBD2 matching over 8 bases. The length of the CDR3 is 16 residues. Germline trimming cut 4 bases from V and 6 bases from J; bases unmatched to any gene: 11. Germline CDR1 MNHEY, CDR2 SVGEGT. The CDR3 DNA is TGTGCCAGCAGTTTATCGAGGAGCGGGAGACTCAATGAGCAGTTCTTC. Translating gives CASSLSRSGRLNEQFF.

This rearrangement joins TRBV6-1 to TRBJ2-1; TRBD2 matches 14 bases. Germline trimming cut 6 bases from V and 0 bases from J; bases unmatched to any gene: 13. The CDR3 has 20 residues. Looked up from germline, CDR1 is MNHNS and CDR2 is SASEGT. The CDR3 here is CASRLWTSGRIKSSYNEQFF. The CDR3, as DNA: TGTGCCAGCAGACTCTGGACTAGCGGGAGGATTAAGAGCTCCTACAATGAGCAGTTCTTC.

This clonotype was seen more than once but under ten times. The chain has TRBV12-3 or TRBV12-4 and TRBJ2-1, with D tentatively TRBD2 (5 bases). The CDR3 sequence is 12 residues long. Trimming removed 6 bases from V and 9 bases from J, with 12 bases in between. The CDR3 DNA reads as TGTGCCAGCAGCCTGGTAGCGACTGAGCAGTTCTTC. Its translation: CASSLVATEQFF.

The CDR3 protein is CSARDPSSASFNEQFF. The CDR3 nucleotides are TGCAGTGCTAGAGATCCCTCTAGCGCTTCTTTTAATGAGCAGTTCTTC. This chain connects TRBV20-1 to TRBJ2-1; maybe TRBD2 (6 bases). CDR3 length equals 16 residues. CDR1 and CDR2 from the germline V gene are DFQATT and SNEGSKA (reference sequence). Trimming stripped 0 bases from V and 7 bases from J, with 19 bases between.

In its sample, this clonotype was seen a few times. The chain combines TRBV28 with TRBJ1-3; D remains ambiguous. V was pared by 7 bases and J by 2 bases, with 18 bases between. CDR3 length: 16 amino acids. Germline V lookup: CDR1 MDHEN, CDR2 SYDVKM. This CDR3 reads CASTPGHINTGNTIYF. CDR3 in DNA: TGTGCCAGCACCCCTGGTCATATCAATACTGGAAACACCATATATTTT.

This clonotype was picked up a small number of times. This chain connects TRBV6-2 or TRBV6-3 to TRBJ2-2; TRBD1 might be the D (6 bases). CDR1 and CDR2 (germline): MNHEY, SVGEGT. Trimming pared 6 bases from V and 7 bases from J, leaving 15 bases between. The length of the CDR3 is 14 residues. CDR3 in amino acids: CASSIRNRVGELFF. CDR3 DNA: TGTGCCAGCAGCATAAGAAACAGGGTCGGGGAGCTGTTTTTT.

The chain links TRBV7-2 to TRBJ2-4; 8 positions agree with TRBD2. The germline CDR1 and CDR2 sequences are SGHTA and FQGNSA. J was trimmed by 0 bases and V by 1 base; bases with no gene match: 8. CDR3 length: 18 amino acids. As DNA, the CDR3 is TGTGCCAGCAGCTTAGTCACTAGCGGTCACCTAGCCAAAAACATTCAGTACTTC. As protein: CASSLVTSGHLAKNIQYF.

This chain uses TRBV9 with TRBJ2-3, with D perhaps matching TRBD1 or TRBD2 (5 bases each). CDR1 and CDR2 (germline): SGDLS, YYNGEE. V dropped 4 bases and J dropped 0 bases, with 15 bases sitting between them. The CDR3 contains 16 residues. CDR3 in amino acids: CASSLHPGRSTDTQYF. CDR3 nucleotides: TGTGCCAGCAGCCTCCATCCGGGACGTAGCACAGATACGCAGTATTTT.

This clonotype came up many times. The genes are TRBV7-2 and TRBJ2-1; 7 bases agree with TRBD2. This CDR3 is 15 amino acids long. V lost 5 bases to trimming and J lost 0 bases; unmatched junction nucleotides: 4. From germline, CDR1 is SGHTA and CDR2 FQGNSA. The CDR3 nucleotides are TGTGCCAGCAGCAGGAGCGGGGTCTCCTACAATGAGCAGTTCTTC. Translated, it gives CASSRSGVSYNEQFF.

This clonotype was found a few times. The J gene is TRBJ2-1, the V gene TRBV19; perhaps TRBD2 as D (6 bases). The germline V and J ends were trimmed by 1 base and 6 bases, with 13 bases remaining between them. The germline CDR1 and CDR2 sequences are LNHDA and SQIVND (reference sequence). The CDR3 covers 15 residues. The CDR3 DNA sequence: TGTGCCAGTAGTATAGCTAGCGAATCCGTCAATGAGCAGTTCTTC. Its protein product is CASSIASESVNEQFF.

This chain connects TRBV4-1 to TRBJ2-7, with 9 bases matching TRBD1. Losses at the gene ends were 3 bases for V and 1 base for J; bases not matched to a gene: 7. Germline CDR1 and CDR2: MGHRA and YSYEKL. The CDR3 runs to 16 residues. CDR3 sequence: CASSQHRDRASYEQYF. CDR3 DNA sequence: TGCGCCAGCAGCCAGCACCGGGACAGGGCTTCCTACGAGCAGTACTTC.

The V call is TRBV6-2 or TRBV6-3, the J call TRBJ1-5; D gene unclear. CDR1 is MNHEY, CDR2 SVGEGT, per germline. The V gene lost 5 bases and the J gene lost 7 bases, with 21 bases spanning the gap. CDR3 size: 16 residues. In nucleotides, the CDR3 is TGTGCCAGCAGTCCCCCACGTGCGGGGTTAGGGCAGCCCCAGCATTTT. The encoded protein is CASSPPRAGLGQPQHF.

CDR3 loop: CASSQRVGSRNTEAFF. The DNA of the CDR3 is TGCGCCAGCAGCCAACGGGTAGGGTCCCGGAACACTGAAGCTTTCTTT. The chain uses TRBV4-3 and TRBJ1-1; D remains unclear. Trimming stripped 2 bases from V and 1 base from J, with 14 bases between. The CDR3 covers 16 residues. Germline loops: CDR1 LGHNA, CDR2 YSLEER.

This clonotype has more than one count but fewer than ten. The CDR3 nucleotides read TGTGCCATCAGAAGCCCCTCAAATGAAAAACTGTTTTTT. Its protein is CAIRSPSNEKLFF. The chain combines TRBV10-3 with TRBJ1-4, with D hard to call. V was trimmed by 6 bases and J by 5 bases, leaving 10 bases between them. The length of the CDR3 is 13 residues. CDR1 is ENHRY, CDR2 SYGVKD, per germline.

This chain links TRBV29-1 with TRBJ2-3; the match to TRBD2 covers 8 bases. CDR3 length equals 13 residues. The trim removed 6 bases at V and 3 bases at J, leaving 5 bases unmatched. Germline V gene sequence: CDR1 SQVTM, CDR2 ANQGSEA. DNA of the CDR3: TGCAGCGTGACGGGACTAGAGACAGATACGCAGTATTTT. It encodes CSVTGLETDTQYF.